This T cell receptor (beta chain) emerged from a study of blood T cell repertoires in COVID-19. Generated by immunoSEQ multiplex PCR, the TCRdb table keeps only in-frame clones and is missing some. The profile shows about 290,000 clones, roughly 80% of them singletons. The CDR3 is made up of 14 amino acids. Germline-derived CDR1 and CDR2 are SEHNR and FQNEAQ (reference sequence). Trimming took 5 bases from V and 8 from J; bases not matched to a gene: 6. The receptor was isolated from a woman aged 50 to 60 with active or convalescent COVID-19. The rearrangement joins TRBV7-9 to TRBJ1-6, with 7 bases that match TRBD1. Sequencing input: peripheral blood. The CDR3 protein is CASSRGGVDSPLHF. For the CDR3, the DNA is TGTGCCAGCAGCCGAGGGGGCGTGGATTCACCCCTCCACTTT.